This T cell receptor (beta chain) derives from a study of blood T cell repertoires in COVID-19. Assay: immunoSEQ multiplex PCR; the TCRdb copy retains only in-frame clones and omits some. The sample records 130,000 to 150,000 clones, 80% to 90% being singletons. V lost 1 base and J 1 base, leaving 6 bases between the germline ends. CDR1 is SGHRS and CDR2 is YFSETQ in the germline V gene. The CDR3 extends over 13 amino acids. Material for sequencing was peripheral blood. The J gene is TRBJ2-7, the V gene TRBV5-1; the D gene is possibly TRBD2 (6 bases). This TCR was recovered from a man aged 18-30 years with COVID-19, enrolled during active disease. CDR3 DNA sequence: TGCGCCAGCAGCTTGCGGGGGTCCTACGAGCAGTACTTC. Translation gives CASSLRGSYEQYF.